This is a list of T cell receptor beta chains from one sample in a study of shared clonotypes between healthy human individuals. Sequencing used immunoSEQ multiplex PCR; TCRdb keeps in-frame clones, though not all of them. The data contain approximately 1.5 million clones, approximately 98.5% of them seen just once; the ten biggest clones take up approximately 0.4%. Sequencing was carried out using naive CD4+ T cells sorted from blood. These receptors were taken from a man aged 25-45 years in good health. Both conserved end residues are part of each CDR3. Each record gives: D gene, clone size, V gene, J gene, CDR3 protein, CDR3 DNA. D genes are given only for firm matches. Rows may omit the clone size; those that give it use once, few, many or a size class.

d_call: TRBD2; clone_size: .; v_call: TRBV5-1; j_call: TRBJ2-3; cdr3_aa: CASSTGLAGATDTQYF; cdr3_nt: TGCGCCAGCAGCACCGGACTAGCGGGAGCCACAGATACGCAGTATTTT
d_call: TRBD1; clone_size: .; v_call: TRBV4-1; j_call: TRBJ2-7; cdr3_aa: CASSQLPGQGGAEQYF; cdr3_nt: TGCGCCAGCAGCCAACTGCCGGGACAGGGGGGTGCTGAGCAGTACTTC
d_call: TRBD2; clone_size: .; v_call: TRBV28; j_call: TRBJ2-1; cdr3_aa: CASTGSGNQLRNEQFF; cdr3_nt: TGTGCCAGCACCGGTAGCGGGAACCAGCTACGCAATGAGCAGTTCTTC
d_call: .; clone_size: .; v_call: TRBV7-3; j_call: TRBJ2-3; cdr3_aa: CASSPTRSSTDTQYF; cdr3_nt: TGTGCCAGCAGCCCTACCCGGTCAAGCACAGATACGCAGTATTTT
d_call: TRBD1; clone_size: .; v_call: TRBV5-1; j_call: TRBJ2-7; cdr3_aa: CASSLRDRRYEQYF; cdr3_nt: TGCGCCAGCAGCTTGAGGGACAGGCGGTACGAGCAGTACTTC
d_call: .; clone_size: .; v_call: TRBV19; j_call: TRBJ1-1; cdr3_aa: CASSFGSQILNTEAFF; cdr3_nt: TGTGCCAGTAGTTTCGGGTCCCAAATCCTGAACACTGAAGCTTTCTTT
d_call: .; clone_size: once; v_call: TRBV19; j_call: TRBJ1-4; cdr3_aa: CASSIGTGIGEKLFF; cdr3_nt: TGTGCCAGTAGTATTGGTACAGGAATAGGAGAAAAACTGTTTTTT
d_call: .; clone_size: .; v_call: TRBV7-3; j_call: TRBJ2-1; cdr3_aa: CASSLYDEQFF; cdr3_nt: TGTGCCAGCAGCTTATACGATGAGCAGTTCTTC
d_call: .; clone_size: once; v_call: TRBV29-1; j_call: TRBJ2-7; cdr3_aa: CSVKVKGISYEQYF; cdr3_nt: TGCAGCGTGAAAGTTAAGGGCATCTCCTACGAGCAGTACTTC
d_call: .; clone_size: .; v_call: TRBV29-1; j_call: TRBJ2-2; cdr3_aa: CSADRYTGELFF; cdr3_nt: TGCAGCGCCGACCGTTACACCGGGGAGCTGTTTTTT
d_call: .; clone_size: .; v_call: TRBV5-4; j_call: TRBJ2-3; cdr3_aa: CASSLSGGMVDTQYF; cdr3_nt: TGTGCCAGCAGCTTGAGTGGCGGGATGGTAGATACGCAGTATTTT
d_call: TRBD2; clone_size: .; v_call: TRBV11-2; j_call: TRBJ2-7; cdr3_aa: CASSPSPGLAVPHEQYF; cdr3_nt: TGTGCCAGCAGCCCTTCCCCGGGACTAGCGGTCCCCCACGAGCAGTACTTC
d_call: .; clone_size: .; v_call: TRBV28; j_call: TRBJ2-7; cdr3_aa: CASRVQQEPYEQYF; cdr3_nt: TGTGCCAGCAGAGTGCAACAGGAGCCCTACGAGCAGTACTTC
d_call: .; clone_size: .; v_call: TRBV6-6; j_call: TRBJ1-2; cdr3_aa: CASGTEGSHTF; cdr3_nt: TGTGCCAGCGGGACGGAGGGGAGTCACACCTTC
d_call: TRBD1; clone_size: .; v_call: TRBV18; j_call: TRBJ1-5; cdr3_aa: CASSPGQAVTNQPQHF; cdr3_nt: TGTGCCAGCTCACCCGGACAGGCAGTGACAAATCAGCCCCAGCATTTT
d_call: .; clone_size: .; v_call: TRBV5-1; j_call: TRBJ2-5; cdr3_aa: CASSWQGRETQYF; cdr3_nt: TGCGCCAGCAGCTGGCAGGGACGGGAGACCCAGTACTTC
d_call: .; clone_size: .; v_call: TRBV9; j_call: TRBJ2-1; cdr3_aa: CASSVNPGTPGEGEQFF; cdr3_nt: TGTGCCAGCAGCGTAAATCCCGGGACACCTGGGGAGGGTGAGCAGTTCTTC
d_call: .; clone_size: .; v_call: TRBV7-3; j_call: TRBJ2-1; cdr3_aa: CASSSYRGSEQFF; cdr3_nt: TGTGCCAGCAGCTCCTACCGGGGATCAGAGCAGTTCTTC
d_call: .; clone_size: .; v_call: TRBV5-1; j_call: TRBJ2-3; cdr3_aa: CASSSQGDTQYF; cdr3_nt: TGCGCCAGCAGCTCTCAGGGGGATACGCAGTATTTT
d_call: TRBD1; clone_size: .; v_call: TRBV15; j_call: TRBJ2-2; cdr3_aa: CATSRATGVSAGELFF; cdr3_nt: TGTGCCACCAGCAGGGCAACAGGGGTGTCGGCCGGGGAGCTGTTTTTT
d_call: .; clone_size: once; v_call: TRBV29-1; j_call: TRBJ1-2; cdr3_aa: CSVRPEVYGYTF; cdr3_nt: TGCAGCGTGAGGCCGGAGGTCTATGGCTACACCTTC
d_call: .; clone_size: once; v_call: TRBV18; j_call: TRBJ1-1; cdr3_aa: CASSPLGNTEAFF; cdr3_nt: TGTGCCAGCTCACCCCTAGGGAACACTGAAGCTTTCTTT
d_call: .; clone_size: .; v_call: TRBV29-1; j_call: TRBJ2-5; cdr3_aa: CSVDQGQETQYF; cdr3_nt: TGCAGCGTTGACCAGGGCCAAGAGACCCAGTACTTC
d_call: TRBD2; clone_size: once; v_call: TRBV5-6; j_call: TRBJ2-7; cdr3_aa: CASQRGASGRWEQYF; cdr3_nt: TGTGCCAGCCAACGAGGGGCTAGCGGGAGGTGGGAGCAGTACTTC
d_call: .; clone_size: .; v_call: TRBV5-6; j_call: TRBJ2-7; cdr3_aa: CASSRPGTGYYEQYF; cdr3_nt: TGTGCCAGCAGCCGTCCCGGGACTGGATACTACGAGCAGTACTTC
d_call: TRBD1; clone_size: once; v_call: TRBV19; j_call: TRBJ1-2; cdr3_aa: CASSTLNPGTGNRNYGYTF; cdr3_nt: TGTGCCAGTAGTACACTAAACCCCGGGACAGGGAATCGAAACTATGGCTACACCTTC
d_call: .; clone_size: .; v_call: TRBV6-1; j_call: TRBJ1-2; cdr3_aa: CASSDGGGYGYTF; cdr3_nt: TGTGCCAGCAGTGACGGGGGCGGCTATGGCTACACCTTC
d_call: .; clone_size: .; v_call: TRBV19; j_call: TRBJ2-2; cdr3_aa: CASSSGPFTGELFF; cdr3_nt: TGTGCCAGTAGCTCGGGACCATTCACCGGGGAGCTGTTTTTT
d_call: .; clone_size: once; v_call: TRBV2; j_call: TRBJ1-1; cdr3_aa: CASGEGGNTEAFF; cdr3_nt: TGTGCCAGCGGGGAAGGCGGGAACACTGAAGCTTTCTTT
d_call: .; clone_size: .; v_call: TRBV6-6; j_call: TRBJ2-1; cdr3_aa: CASSFPGLNNNEQFF; cdr3_nt: TGTGCCAGCAGTTTCCCGGGACTTAACAACAATGAGCAGTTCTTC
d_call: .; clone_size: .; v_call: TRBV27; j_call: TRBJ2-7; cdr3_aa: CASSLTGPSYEQYF; cdr3_nt: TGTGCCAGCAGTTTAACAGGCCCCTCCTACGAGCAGTACTTC
d_call: .; clone_size: .; v_call: TRBV11-2; j_call: TRBJ2-7; cdr3_aa: CASSYRDQGREQYF; cdr3_nt: TGTGCCAGCAGCTACCGGGACCAGGGACGCGAGCAGTACTTC
d_call: TRBD2; clone_size: .; v_call: TRBV19; j_call: TRBJ2-3; cdr3_aa: CASSRTSRRSTDTQYF; cdr3_nt: TGTGCCAGTAGTAGGACTAGCCGACGGAGCACAGATACGCAGTATTTT
d_call: .; clone_size: .; v_call: TRBV14; j_call: TRBJ1-4; cdr3_aa: CASSLGVAAPEKLFF; cdr3_nt: TGTGCCAGCAGCCTGGGGGTGGCAGCCCCGGAAAAACTGTTTTTT
d_call: .; clone_size: .; v_call: TRBV6-1; j_call: TRBJ2-7; cdr3_aa: CASSEPLDTPGEQYF; cdr3_nt: TGTGCCAGCAGTGAACCGCTTGACACCCCCGGCGAGCAGTACTTC
d_call: .; clone_size: .; v_call: TRBV2; j_call: TRBJ1-2; cdr3_aa: CASRGGGRPYGYTF; cdr3_nt: TGTGCCAGCAGAGGAGGGGGGAGACCTTATGGCTACACCTTC
d_call: TRBD2; clone_size: .; v_call: TRBV2; j_call: TRBJ2-1; cdr3_aa: CASSDPGTSGSSYNEQFF; cdr3_nt: TGTGCCAGCAGCGACCCTGGGACTAGCGGGAGCTCCTACAATGAGCAGTTCTTC
d_call: .; clone_size: .; v_call: TRBV9; j_call: TRBJ1-1; cdr3_aa: CASSDRPGVITNTEAFF; cdr3_nt: TGTGCCAGCAGCGATCGTCCAGGGGTAATTACGAACACTGAAGCTTTCTTT
d_call: TRBD1; clone_size: .; v_call: TRBV7-2; j_call: TRBJ2-7; cdr3_aa: CASSFLAAGTVIF; cdr3_nt: TGTGCCAGCAGTTTTTTAGCAGCCGGGACAGTAATCTTC
d_call: TRBD2; clone_size: .; v_call: TRBV14; j_call: TRBJ2-1; cdr3_aa: CASSLDKTGTSGHNEQFF; cdr3_nt: TGTGCCAGCAGCCTAGATAAGACCGGGACTAGCGGGCACAATGAGCAGTTCTTC
d_call: .; clone_size: .; v_call: TRBV9; j_call: TRBJ2-5; cdr3_aa: CASSALPGRMETQYF; cdr3_nt: TGTGCCAGCAGCGCCCTCCCGGGGAGGATGGAGACCCAGTACTTC
d_call: .; clone_size: .; v_call: TRBV18; j_call: TRBJ2-7; cdr3_aa: CASSPSSGGAYEQYF; cdr3_nt: TGTGCCAGCTCACCCTCGAGCGGAGGGGCCTACGAGCAGTACTTC
d_call: TRBD1; clone_size: .; v_call: TRBV5-1; j_call: TRBJ1-1; cdr3_aa: CASSLQGGTEAFF; cdr3_nt: TGCGCCAGCAGCTTGCAGGGGGGGACTGAAGCTTTCTTT
d_call: .; clone_size: .; v_call: TRBV19; j_call: TRBJ2-7; cdr3_aa: CASSIVSGRNYEQYF; cdr3_nt: TGTGCCAGTAGTATAGTTTCGGGACGGAATTACGAGCAGTACTTC
d_call: TRBD1; clone_size: .; v_call: TRBV25-1; j_call: TRBJ1-2; cdr3_aa: CASSETRPGQTYGYTF; cdr3_nt: TGTGCCAGCAGCGAAACTCGGCCGGGACAGACCTATGGCTACACCTTC
d_call: TRBD2; clone_size: .; v_call: TRBV6-4; j_call: TRBJ2-3; cdr3_aa: CASSLAGAEDTQYF; cdr3_nt: TGTGCCAGCAGTTTAGCGGGAGCGGAAGATACGCAGTATTTT
d_call: .; clone_size: .; v_call: TRBV10-3; j_call: TRBJ2-3; cdr3_aa: CAIQDEFTDTQYF; cdr3_nt: TGTGCCATCCAGGACGAATTTACAGATACGCAGTATTTT
d_call: TRBD1; clone_size: .; v_call: TRBV4-1; j_call: TRBJ1-2; cdr3_aa: CASSQELGQGPLGYTF; cdr3_nt: TGCGCCAGCAGCCAAGAGTTGGGACAGGGCCCCCTTGGCTACACCTTC
d_call: TRBD2; clone_size: .; v_call: TRBV29-1; j_call: TRBJ2-1; cdr3_aa: CSSKVAGGPGEQFF; cdr3_nt: TGCAGCTCAAAGGTAGCGGGAGGGCCCGGGGAGCAGTTCTTC
d_call: .; clone_size: .; v_call: TRBV10-3; j_call: TRBJ2-5; cdr3_aa: CAISESESGPPDF; cdr3_nt: TGTGCCATCAGTGAGTCGGAATCAGGGCCCCCGGACTTC
d_call: .; clone_size: .; v_call: TRBV28; j_call: TRBJ2-5; cdr3_aa: CASSSPGRPAQYF; cdr3_nt: TGTGCCAGCAGTTCCCCCGGCCGTCCGGCCCAGTACTTC
d_call: .; clone_size: .; v_call: TRBV18; j_call: TRBJ2-7; cdr3_aa: CASSPGDEQYF; cdr3_nt: TGTGCCAGCTCACCAGGCGACGAGCAGTACTTC
d_call: TRBD2; clone_size: .; v_call: TRBV6-6; j_call: TRBJ2-1; cdr3_aa: CASIPREGRDEQFF; cdr3_nt: TGTGCCAGCATCCCGCGGGAGGGGCGGGATGAGCAGTTCTTC
d_call: .; clone_size: .; v_call: TRBV5-3; j_call: TRBJ1-5; cdr3_aa: CARSLGSVYSNQPQHF; cdr3_nt: TGTGCCAGAAGCTTAGGGTCGGTTTATAGCAATCAGCCCCAGCATTTT
d_call: .; clone_size: once; v_call: TRBV7-3; j_call: TRBJ2-7; cdr3_aa: CASSYDPDYEQYF; cdr3_nt: TGTGCCAGCAGCTACGACCCGGACTACGAGCAGTACTTC
d_call: .; clone_size: .; v_call: TRBV2; j_call: TRBJ2-7; cdr3_aa: CASKTPDEQYF; cdr3_nt: TGTGCCAGCAAGACCCCCGACGAGCAGTACTTC
d_call: TRBD2; clone_size: .; v_call: TRBV5-1; j_call: TRBJ2-2; cdr3_aa: CASSPAGAPGELFF; cdr3_nt: TGCGCCAGCAGCCCAGCGGGAGCCCCCGGGGAGCTGTTTTTT